This T cell receptor (beta chain) was observed in a study of T cell clones after liver transplantation (dated by TCRdb to about 2019). General notes on the study: Samples were obtained from ITN030ST, a randomized trial in which withdrawal of immunosuppression was attempted within 2 years of liver transplantation. To count as tolerant, a recipient had to stay completely off immunosuppression for at least one year without liver enzymes climbing beyond twice the upper limit of normal. Three of the eight recipients were HCV-positive; the others were transplanted for non-autoimmune, non-viral indications. After a pre-transplant mixed lymphocyte reaction, TCRbeta sequencing was used to pinpoint donor-reactive T cell clones, which were subsequently tracked in post-transplant blood. Third party-reactive TCRbeta sequences were also identified from pre-transplant MLRs to serve as an antigen-independent comparator for donor-reactive sequences. Until randomization at 12-24 months post-transplant, subjects were given standard immunosuppression, with no induction therapy. A cohort of 8 liver transplant recipients was studied, of whom 3 were classified as tolerant and 5 as non-tolerant. Blood samples were collected pre-transplant, pre-randomization before withdrawal, and post-randomization after either complete withdrawal or failed withdrawal.

CDR1 SGDLS and CDR2 YYNGEE are derived from the germline V gene. Reading from cysteine to phenylalanine, the CDR3 counts 15 amino acids. Only CDR3 DNA remains: 45 bases, in frame from the first base. Trimming accounts for 4 bases at V and 3 bases at J, while the number of junction bases matched to no gene is 7. Thawed unstimulated PBMCs were stained for CD3, CD4 and CD8 and FACS-sorted into CD3+CD4+ and CD3+CD8+ populations. Randomization to immunosuppression withdrawal applied to every one of the 8 studied subjects. The Qiagen DNeasy Blood and Tissue Kit was used for isolation of genomic DNA. Using immunoSEQ, frozen genomic DNA was subjected to high-throughput TCRbeta CDR3 sequencing, a process that included PCR amplification, mapping, bias correction and internal controls. The paper's data handling went like this. Productive rearrangements were retained, and unique TCRbeta sequences were defined by the CDR3 nucleotide sequence together with the V and J gene. A sequence counted as donor-reactive only if the sequence showed at least 5-fold expansion in CFSE-low cells compared with unstimulated pre-transplant cells and had a frequency of at least 0.01%. Minimum frequency thresholds were set for each subject based on the unstimulated sample with the lowest template count, ensuring at least 90% detection power. Jensen-Shannon divergence between the top 1000 TCRbeta sequences after and before transplant was used to measure repertoire turnover. Two-sided Fisher's exact tests were used to test for changes in the detection of donor-reactive sequences. This immuneACCESS table, as held by TCRdb, lists in-frame sequences with V and J called but not all clones. Of the missing ones, under half trace to an unresolved V gene in checked studies; the others have no known cause. Clonal size and the V and J genes are those of that table, whereas D and trimming came from the DNA. The sample yields roughly 80,000 clones; 70% to 90% were counted once. Of the sample, 2.8% is held by the ten largest clones.

General study outcomes and caveats: When repertoire turnover was accounted for, significantly reduced detection of donor-reactive sequences was found in 7 of 8 subjects for CD4 and in 8 of 8 subjects for CD8. Without allograft tissue specimens, donor-reactive T cells may have migrated into the graft rather than being deleted. A greater decline was seen for donor-reactive sequences than for third party-reactive sequences, suggesting partial antigen-specific deletion unrelated to withdrawal success. Low numbers of available donor cells limited the measurable donor-reactive repertoire in a couple of subjects. The conclusions were considered preliminary, being limited by small, heterogeneous patient numbers and non-standardized post-transplant time points. Circulating donor-reactive CD4 TCRbeta sequences fell significantly post-transplant in 5 of 8 subjects, irrespective of tolerance or HCV status.

This clone came up once. Its antigen has not been determined. Base qualities are not provided; no much larger clone lies one nucleotide away. This receptor chain uses TRBV9 and TRBJ2-7, and 10 junction bases match TRBD2. Sample: CD4+ T cells from blood, taken at the 22-month timepoint. The sequence was collected from a human patient who received a liver transplant. Some T cells may be donor cells from the graft after a transplant. The CDR3 reads CASSPRTSGSYEQYF. The nucleotides read TGTGCCAGCAGCCCCCGGACTAGCGGAAGCTACGAGCAGTACTTC.